Below, 14 T cell receptor beta chains from the same sample are listed, as sequenced in a study of T-cell reconstitution after alpha-beta-depleted transplantation in children. Unique molecular identifiers were incorporated during preparation of the TCRbeta library. TCRdb itself ran the PCR reads through MiXCR, one entry per CDR3 protein. The sample has 190,000 or so distinct CDR3 sequences; over 5.5% are singletons. Here the sequenced sample was PBMCs from the stem cell graft donor, taken from the stem cell graft. Receptors were obtained from a human donor who donated a stem cell graft to a child with Wiskott-Aldrich syndrome.

In its sample, this clonotype was seen many times. The DNA for the CDR3 is TGCAGTGCCCCAAATCCCGACAGGGGACTTAACTATGGCTACACCTTC. It specifies CSAPNPDRGLNYGYTF. The chain has TRBV20-1 and TRBJ1-2; TRBD1 matches at 8 bases. Losses at the gene ends were 6 bases for V and 1 base for J; bases not matched to a gene: 13. CDR3 size: 16 residues. CDR1 is DFQATT, CDR2 SNEGSKA, per germline (reference sequence).

The chain employs TRBV11-2 and TRBJ2-7; possible D gene TRBD1, 6 bases. The germline V gene has CDR1 SGHAT and CDR2 FQNNGV. Trimming stripped 1 base from V and 5 bases from J, with 15 bases between. The CDR3 runs 15 residues. The CDR3 nucleotides read TGTGCCAGCAGCTTAGGGGGGCCAATGGTGGACGAGCAGTACTTC. This sequence encodes CASSLGGPMVDEQYF.

This clonotype was picked up many times. The rearrangement joins TRBV24-1 to TRBJ2-1; D gene unclear. Germline V gives CDR1 KGHDR, CDR2 SFDVKD. The CDR3 extends over 13 amino acids. Trimming removed 2 bases from V and 3 bases from J, with 4 bases in between. The CDR3 DNA reads TGTGCCACCAGTGATTCATTCTACAATGAGCAGTTCTTC. It yields the protein CATSDSFYNEQFF.

This clonotype was seen at least ten times. The junction differs from germline at one of its ends, possibly a read error. The chain is built from TRBV12-3 or TRBV12-4 and TRBJ2-6; 7 nucleotides line up with TRBD2. The CDR3 is 15 amino acids. In DNA form, the CDR3 reads TGTGCCAGCAGTTTACCTGTCTGGGGGGGCAACGTCCTGACTTTC. Translated, it gives CASSLPVWGGNVLTF.

This clonotype was counted many times. The rearrangement uses TRBV6-1 and TRBJ1-2, with D possibly matching TRBD1 (6 bases). This CDR3 spans 16 amino acids. Germline V CDR1 and CDR2: MNHNS, SASEGT. With 0 bases removed from V and 0 bases from J, the gap between germline ends came to 11 bases. As DNA, the CDR3 is TGTGCCAGCAGTGAAGCGAGGGGGGCTACTAACTATGGCTACACCTTC. The encoded protein is CASSEARGATNYGYTF.

The chain carries TRBV7-2 and TRBJ2-4; the match to TRBD2 covers 9 bases. V lost 5 bases to trimming and J lost 9 bases; unmatched junction nucleotides: 11. This CDR3 is built from 15 residues. Germline V gives CDR1 SGHTA, CDR2 FQGNSA. Here the CDR3 reads CASSVLAGGRGIQYF. In DNA form, the CDR3 reads TGTGCCAGCAGCGTACTCGCGGGGGGGCGGGGCATTCAGTACTTC.

The sample holds many counts of this clonotype. V is TRBV6-1 and J is TRBJ2-7; possible D gene TRBD1, 6 bases. V shed 6 bases and J shed 2 bases, with 11 bases lying between them. CDR1 is MNHNS and CDR2 is SASEGT in the germline V gene. The CDR3 extends over 13 amino acids. This CDR3 is CASRNRVTYEQYF. The CDR3 coding sequence is TGTGCCAGCAGAAACAGGGTGACCTACGAGCAGTACTTC.

The chain uses TRBV7-8 and TRBJ2-7, with D possibly being TRBD1 or TRBD2 (6 bases each). The germline V gene has CDR1 SGHVS and CDR2 FQNEAQ. The V end lost 0 bases, the J end lost 5 bases, and 14 bases lay between the germline ends. This CDR3 is 15 amino acids long. CDR3 in amino acids: CASSLAYRGQDEQYF. In DNA form, the CDR3 reads TGTGCCAGCAGCTTAGCCTACCGGGGGCAGGACGAGCAGTACTTC. Drawing the rest from reference TRBV7-8 and TRBJ2-7, the complete variable domain is GAGVSQSPRYKVAKRGQDVALRCDPISGHVSLFWYQQALGQGPEFLTYFQNEAQLDKSGLPSDRFFAERPEGSVSTLKIQRTQQEDSAVYLCASSLAYRGQDEQYFGPGTRLTVT.

The chain employs TRBV7-2 and TRBJ2-7, with D uncertain. Germline V gene sequence: CDR1 SGHTA, CDR2 FQGNSA. V dropped 4 bases and J dropped 3 bases, with 19 bases sitting between them. The CDR3 totals 16 residues. CDR3 in DNA: TGTGCCAGCAGCTCCCTCAATAAGGGAAAAGACTACGAGCAGTACTTC. Translated, it gives CASSSLNKGKDYEQYF.

Many counts were recorded for this clonotype. The chain couples TRBV6-6 to TRBJ2-7; TRBD2 agrees at 8 bases. This CDR3 spans 13 amino acids. In germline, CDR1 is MNHNY, CDR2 SVGAGI (reference sequence). Trimming took 2 bases from V and 6 from J; bases not matched to a gene: 3. In DNA form, the CDR3 reads TGTGCCAGCAGTTACGGGAGCGGGGGCGAGCAGTACTTC. It translates to CASSYGSGGEQYF.

This clonotype was seen many times. This sequence joins TRBV10-3 and TRBJ2-7; D remains unclear. The length of the CDR3 is 14 residues. V was cut by 1 base and J by 6 bases, with 13 bases left in between. Germline lookup yields CDR1 ENHRY and CDR2 SYGVKD. The CDR3 DNA reads TGTGCCATCAGTGAGTTTACGGGTGCAAGCGAGCAGTACTTC. Amino acid sequence: CAISEFTGASEQYF.

There are many counts of this clonotype. This rearrangement joins TRBV6-5 to TRBJ1-2, with 7 bases aligning to TRBD1. The germline CDR1 and CDR2 sequences are MNHEY and SVGAGI. There are 12 residues in the CDR3. With 10 bases clipped from V and 2 bases from J, the junction kept 4 bases outside the gene matches. CDR3 protein: CAIGTANYGYTF. The CDR3 nucleotides read TGTGCCATCGGGACAGCAAACTATGGCTACACCTTC.

The rearrangement uses TRBV5-1 and TRBJ2-5; D remains unclear. The germline V and J ends were trimmed by 4 bases and 5 bases, with 15 bases remaining between them. Germline CDR1 is SGHRS and CDR2 is YFSETQ. The length of the CDR3 is 14 residues. For the CDR3, the DNA is TGCGCCAGCAGCCTGTGGGCCGGCCCGGAGACCCAGTACTTC. Translating it yields CASSLWAGPETQYF.

The chain couples TRBV19 to TRBJ1-1; D gene unclear. CDR3 length: 13 residues. Looked up from germline, CDR1 is LNHDA and CDR2 is SQIVND (reference sequence). V gave up 3 bases and J gave up 3 bases, with 8 bases separating them. CDR3 sequence: CASSMKRDTEAFF. The CDR3 nucleotides read TGTGCCAGTAGTATGAAAAGGGACACTGAAGCTTTCTTT.